What follows are 8 T cell receptor beta chains derived from one specimen sequenced in a study of CD8 T cells in ankylosing spondylitis. The study, taken as a whole, reports: Blood from ankylosing spondylitis patients appeared to carry a characteristic eight-variant TCR beta motif.

TCRdb reprocessed the 5' RACE reads via MiXCR and lists one record per CDR3 protein. This sample has around 440,000 distinct CDR3 sequences; more than 15% occur once, and the top ten carry approximately 1%. Their recognized antigens are unknown. Input material: blood, either unsorted or a sorted T cell fraction (not recorded which). All receptors come from a male donor with ankylosing spondylitis.

The V and J genes are TRBV5-1 and TRBJ1-2; 7 bases map to TRBD1. There are 14 residues in the CDR3. Germline V lookup: CDR1 SGHRS, CDR2 YFSETQ. V trimming: 7 bases; J trimming: 2 bases; junction bases outside the gene matches: 8. The DNA of the CDR3 is TGCGCCAGCGGGCCGGCGGGACAGAACTATGGCTACACCTTC. The encoded protein is CASGPAGQNYGYTF.

This chain connects TRBV6-5 to TRBJ1-2; D is unclear. The germline V gene encodes CDR1 MNHEY and CDR2 SVGAGI. Trimming took off 0 bases at V and 5 bases at J, with 13 bases between the two ends. The CDR3 has 15 residues. The CDR3 DNA reads TGTGCCAGCAGTTACTCGTTCGGCAGAGGATATGGCTACACCTTC. This sequence encodes CASSYSFGRGYGYTF.

This clonotype was seen a handful of times. The chain combines TRBV3-1 with TRBJ1-1, with 7 bases identical to TRBD1. Germline lookup yields CDR1 LGHDT and CDR2 YNNKEL (reference sequence). The V segment lost 5 bases and the J segment 3 bases; nucleotides outside the gene matches: 6. CDR3 length: 14 residues. The CDR3 DNA follows: TGTGCCAGCAGCAGGGGGCTGCGGGACACTGAAGCTTTCTTT. It codes for CASSRGLRDTEAFF. The full variable domain, rest sourced from reference TRBV3-1 and TRBJ1-1, is DTAVSQTPKYLVTQMGNDKSIKCEQNLGHDTMYWYKQDSKKFLKIMFSYNNKELIINETVPNRFSPKSPDKAHLNLHINSLELGDSAVYFCASSRGLRDTEAFFGQGTRLTVV.

This clonotype was counted at least ten times. The chain joins TRBV3-1 to TRBJ1-5; no definite D call. This CDR3 contains 14 residues. CDR1 is LGHDT, CDR2 YNNKEL, per germline (reference sequence). V lost 4 bases and J 3 bases, leaving 10 bases between the germline ends. CDR3 DNA: TGTGCCAGCAGCCCGCCGGGATCCAATCAGCCCCAGCATTTT. Translating gives CASSPPGSNQPQHF.

The chain couples TRBV20-1 to TRBJ2-1, with D possibly being TRBD2 (5 bases). The germline gives CDR1 DFQATT, CDR2 SNEGSKA (reference sequence). The CDR3 has 14 residues. Trimming pared 6 bases from V and 1 base from J, leaving 13 bases between. Here the CDR3 reads CSAPPSGSYNEQFF. DNA of the CDR3: TGCAGTGCCCCCCCTTCGGGGTCCTACAATGAGCAGTTCTTC.

This clonotype was detected a few times. V usage is TRBV6-5 and J usage is TRBJ2-7; D uncertain. This CDR3 spans 15 amino acids. Trimming took off 0 bases at V and 0 bases at J, with 9 bases between the two ends. Germline V CDR1 and CDR2: MNHEY, SVGAGI. CDR3 sequence: CASSYSWGLSYEQYF. In DNA, the CDR3 is TGTGCCAGCAGTTACTCCTGGGGTCTCTCCTACGAGCAGTACTTC.

In its sample, this clonotype was seen a few times. The rearrangement uses TRBV20-1 and TRBJ2-5; 10 nucleotides agree with TRBD2. The V gene's germline CDR1 is DFQATT and CDR2 SNEGSKA (reference sequence). Trimming took 6 bases from V and 2 from J; bases not matched to a gene: 6. The CDR3 has 14 residues. CDR3 DNA: TGCAGTGCGAAAAAACTAGCGGGGCAAGAGACCCAGTACTTC. It yields the protein CSAKKLAGQETQYF.

The sample holds a few counts of this clonotype. The V gene is TRBV4-3, the J gene TRBJ1-1; D is uncertain. The CDR3 has 13 residues. The germline V gene encodes CDR1 LGHNA and CDR2 YSLEER. V lost 2 bases and J 11 bases, leaving 15 bases between the germline ends. The CDR3 DNA is TGCGCCAGCAGCCAAAAAACGTCCCTCCGGGCTTTCTTT. Its translation is CASSQKTSLRAFF.